This TCR beta chain was sequenced for a study of blood T cells in healthy people across ages. V was trimmed by 4 bases and J by 4 bases, leaving 13 bases between them. The germline CDR1 and CDR2 sequences are MNHNY and SVGAGI (reference sequence). The CDR3 sequence is 14 residues long. Alongside a J-beta primer mix, a sample-barcoded 5' primer served in a second PCR lasting 7 to 11 cycles. MiXCR, applied by TCRdb to the 5' RACE reads, yields one record per CDR3 protein. This sample has 600,000 to 850,000 distinct CDR3 sequences, with roughly two fifths found just once. The chain combines TRBV6-6 with TRBJ1-1; the D gene is possibly TRBD1 (6 bases). The sample was blood. The sequence came from a woman in her sixties in good health. CDR3 amino acids: CASSSHREGTEAFF. CDR3 coding DNA: TGTGCCAGCAGTTCCCACAGGGAGGGCACTGAAGCTTTCTTT.